Detailed here is one T cell receptor beta chain. Its target is unknown. The data were taken from a study of monozygotic twins with inflammatory bowel disease. The study's findings and limits: Perhaps reflecting limited power, concordant and discordant twins did not differ in repertoire similarity.

One entry per CDR3 protein, without DNA, is what TCRdb gives after re-calling the 5' RACE reads. The listing contains a few hundred thousand distinct CDR3 sequences. From germline, CDR1 is SQVTM and CDR2 ANQGSEA. The CDR3 is 13 residues long. Investigators pulled total RNA out of whole blood and did not sort T cells. Sample: blood. The source of this sequence is a human donor with ulcerative colitis or Crohn's disease, or a healthy co-twin of an affected twin (not recorded which). The chain uses TRBV29-1 and TRBJ2-2; TCRdb calls TRBD1, which cannot be checked without DNA. The CDR3 protein is CSVTGGRTGELFF.